The present T cell receptor (beta chain) was sequenced within a study of T cells in Graves' hyperthyroidism and ophthalmopathy. Study conclusions and caveats: Most thyroid clonotypes with frequency above 0.001 were detected in blood. Stable hyperthyroidism was separated from ophthalmopathy by a model based on 13 V-J features.

The V end lost 6 bases, the J end lost 8 bases, and 20 bases lay between the germline ends. Germline CDR1 LNHDA, CDR2 SQIVND (reference sequence). The CDR3 totals 15 residues. A few counts support this clonotype. The antigen is unknown. TCR beta CDR3 regions were amplified from RNA. First-round RT-PCR with HTBI primers amplified the TCR CDR3 region. TCRdb processed the multiplex PCR reads anew with MiXCR; each CDR3 protein has one entry. The sample carries approximately 740,000 distinct CDR3 sequences, approximately 15% recorded once. Diagnoses used clinical symptoms, serum thyroxine and TRAb, thyroid ultrasound and orbital computed tomography. Fresh peripheral blood, more than 9 ml, yielded the PBMCs.

The sequence came from a woman aged 18-30 years with Graves' hyperthyroidism. The J gene is TRBJ2-1, the V gene TRBV19; possibly TRBD1 or TRBD2 for D (5 bases each). Sample: blood. Here the CDR3 DNA reads TGTGCCAGTAGCCTGACTTTCCCGGGGACGTATGAGCAGTTCTTC. It translates to CASSLTFPGTYEQFF.